The 32 T cell receptor beta chains given below trace back to one sample, sequenced in a study of blood T cell repertoires in COVID-19. Using immunoSEQ multiplex PCR, the repertoire was profiled, and TCRdb retains in-frame clones only, with some absent. This sample carries over 30,000 clones, around 88% of them seen once, and the ten largest clones take approximately 6.7%. The source material was peripheral blood. The receptors originated from a human donor in a cohort sampled during active COVID-19.

The rearrangement joins TRBV28 to TRBJ1-6; D uncertain. The germline V gene has CDR1 MDHEN and CDR2 SYDVKM. Trimming took 5 bases from V and 9 from J, leaving 14 bases between them. There are 14 residues in the CDR3. The CDR3 reads CASSTSGMGSPLHF. The DNA of the CDR3 is TGTGCCAGCAGTACTTCCGGGATGGGTTCACCCCTCCACTTT.

V and J are TRBV19 and TRBJ2-1; 10 bases match TRBD2. CDR1 is LNHDA, CDR2 SQIVND, per germline (reference sequence). CDR3 length: 17 amino acids. The ends lost 2 bases at V and 7 bases at J; junction bases unmatched: 11. This CDR3 reads CASSITGGLAGVNEQFF. The CDR3 coding sequence is TGTGCCAGTAGTATAACAGGGGGTCTAGCGGGAGTTAATGAGCAGTTCTTC. Supplemented by reference TRBV19 and TRBJ2-1, the full variable domain reads DGGITQSPKYLFRKEGQNVTLSCEQNLNHDAMYWYRQDPGQGLRLIYYSQIVNDFQKGDIAEGYSVSREKKESFPLTVTSAQKNPTAFYLCASSITGGLAGVNEQFFGPGTRLTVL.

The genes are TRBV4-3 and TRBJ1-3; no reliable D call. The V and J ends lost 6 bases and 0 bases respectively, with 12 bases between them. CDR3 size: 15 residues. Germline CDR1 reads LGHNA; CDR2 reads YSLEER. The CDR3 DNA reads as TGCGCCAGCAGTTACACAGTGACCTCTGGAAACACCATATATTTT. Protein: CASSYTVTSGNTIYF.

The CDR3 coding sequence is TGTGCCAGCAGCTTAGTCGGCGAAGGGGTCGAGCAGTACTTC. Residues: CASSLVGEGVEQYF. The J gene is TRBJ2-7, the V gene TRBV7-6; D is possibly TRBD1 (5 bases). Germline values: CDR1 SGHVS, CDR2 FNYEAQ. The CDR3 spans 14 residues. The V end lost 1 base, the J end lost 6 bases, and 13 bases lay between the germline ends.

J is TRBJ2-3 and V is TRBV7-9; 7 nucleotides line up with TRBD2. The germline CDR1 and CDR2 sequences are SEHNR and FQNEAQ (reference sequence). The CDR3 contains 16 residues. V was pared by 5 bases and J by 0 bases, with 8 bases of the junction left unmatched. CDR3 sequence (DNA): TGTGCCAGCAGCGCCGATAGCGGGCGCAGCACAGATACGCAGTATTTT. Protein sequence: CASSADSGRSTDTQYF.

The rearrangement uses TRBV3-1 (or the pseudogene TRBV3-2) and TRBJ1-4; 9 nucleotides line up with TRBD1. Looked up from germline, CDR1 is LGHDT and CDR2 is YNNKEL (reference sequence). The CDR3 is 15 residues long. V lost 4 bases, J lost 4 bases, and 4 bases stayed unmatched. In DNA, the CDR3 is TGTGCCAGCAGCCGGACAGGGGTTGGTAATGAAAAACTGTTTTTT. Encoded protein: CASSRTGVGNEKLFF.

Only a few counts were recorded for this clone. The V call is TRBV3-1 (or the pseudogene TRBV3-2), the J call TRBJ2-2; 13 positions match TRBD2. The CDR3 has 17 residues. Trimming cost V 6 bases and J 0 bases; bases outside gene matches: 4. Germline loops: CDR1 LGHDT, CDR2 YNNKEL (reference sequence). The DNA for the CDR3 is TGTGCCAGCAGTCGGACTAGCGGGGGAGCGAACACCGGGGAGCTGTTTTTT. Translated: CASSRTSGGANTGELFF.

This clone was seen only once. V and J are TRBV6-5 and TRBJ2-7, with 7 bases lining up with TRBD2. The CDR3 runs 14 residues. CDR1 MNHEY and CDR2 SVGAGI come from the germline V gene. V lost 6 bases and J lost 1; bases outside the gene matches: 6. This CDR3 reads CASSLGLNSYEQYF. The CDR3 DNA is TGTGCCAGCAGCCTGGGACTAAATTCCTACGAGCAGTACTTC.

The gene calls are TRBV5-6 and TRBJ2-2; D ambiguous. The germline gives CDR1 SGHDT, CDR2 YYEEEE. The CDR3 contains 15 residues. With 0 bases removed from V and 9 bases from J, the gap between germline ends came to 15 bases. CDR3 DNA sequence: TGTGCCAGCAGCTTGGGTGGTACCGGTGCCCGGGAGCTGTTTTTT. Translated, it gives CASSLGGTGARELFF.

This chain joins TRBV5-5 and TRBJ1-6, with a possible D match to TRBD1 (6 bases). Germline values: CDR1 SGHKS, CDR2 YYEKEE (reference sequence). The CDR3 runs 15 residues. Trimming shortened V by 0 bases and J by 7 bases, and 11 bases separated the two germline ends. CDR3 in amino acids: CASSLGPGANSPLHF. CDR3 nucleotides: TGTGCCAGCAGCTTGGGCCCAGGGGCGAATTCACCCCTCCACTTT. The variable domain in full, with the rest retrieved from reference TRBV5-5 and TRBJ1-6, is DAGVTQSPTHLIKTRGQQVTLRCSPISGHKSVSWYQQVLGQGPQFIFQYYEKEERGRGNFPDRFSARQFPNYSSELNVNALLLGDSALYLCASSLGPGANSPLHFGNGTRLTVT.

This chain uses TRBV7-2 with TRBJ2-3; TRBD1 aligns across 7 bases. The CDR3 consists of 13 residues. Germline V CDR1 and CDR2: SGHTA, FQGNSA. The V and J ends lost 5 bases and 4 bases, in that order; junction bases with no gene match: 3. DNA of the CDR3: TGTGCCAGCAGCCGAGACAGGGCAGATACGCAGTATTTT. It codes for CASSRDRADTQYF.

This chain links TRBV6-6 with TRBJ1-2; TRBD1 is a possible D gene (6 bases). The ends were cut back, 5 bases at V and 8 bases at J, with 12 bases in the middle. The CDR3 runs to 12 residues. From germline, CDR1 is MNHNY and CDR2 SVGAGI (reference sequence). CDR3 bases: TGTGCCAGCAGTGGCGGGGGGGCCGGCTACACCTTC. Translating gives CASSGGGAGYTF.

The chain is built from TRBV7-9 and TRBJ2-5; 7 nucleotides agree with TRBD1. Trimming took 6 bases from V and 7 from J; bases not matched to a gene: 8. The CDR3 spans 13 residues. Germline V gene sequence: CDR1 SEHNR, CDR2 FQNEAQ (reference sequence). The CDR3 spells CASSQVGGGTQYF. CDR3 bases: TGTGCCAGCAGTCAAGTAGGGGGCGGGACCCAGTACTTC.

This clone has a single count. In nucleotides, the CDR3 is TGCGCCAGCAGCCAAGATCGCGGTAGGACAGGGCTGAGCACTGAAGCTTTCTTT. Its translation: CASSQDRGRTGLSTEAFF. V is TRBV4-1 and J is TRBJ1-1, with 8 bases identical to TRBD1. The CDR3 contains 18 residues. The germline V gene has CDR1 MGHRA and CDR2 YSYEKL. Germline trimming cut 0 bases from V and 4 bases from J; bases unmatched to any gene: 13.

The V gene is TRBV5-1, the J gene TRBJ1-1; TRBD1 is a possible D gene (5 bases). V shed 4 bases and J shed 3 bases, with 10 bases lying between them. The CDR3 covers 13 residues. The germline V gene encodes CDR1 SGHRS and CDR2 YFSETQ. Written as DNA, the CDR3 is TGCGCCAGCAGCCCGGGAGGGGACACTGAAGCTTTCTTT. Its translation is CASSPGGDTEAFF.

V and J are TRBV2 and TRBJ2-2, with 10 bases aligning to TRBD1. This CDR3 has 15 amino acids. Trimming removed 6 bases from V and 5 bases from J; junction bases left unmatched: 6. Per the germline V gene, CDR1 is SNHLY and CDR2 is FYNNEI. Written as DNA, the CDR3 is TGTGCCAGCAGACGACAGGGGGCACGTACCGGGGAGCTGTTTTTT. Its protein is CASRRQGARTGELFF.

The rearrangement uses TRBV7-9 and TRBJ2-5, with D uncertain. Trimming removed 5 bases at V and 1 base at J, with 11 bases between. CDR3 length: 14 residues. Germline V gives CDR1 SEHNR, CDR2 FQNEAQ (reference sequence). Here the CDR3 DNA reads TGTGCCAGCAGCCTCCCTTTGAGCCAAGAGACCCAGTACTTC. Encoded protein: CASSLPLSQETQYF.

The V and J genes are TRBV7-9 and TRBJ2-1; D may be TRBD2 (6 bases). Germline lookup yields CDR1 SEHNR and CDR2 FQNEAQ (reference sequence). The V end was cut by 2 bases, the J end by 0 bases, with 17 bases between. The CDR3 sequence is 18 residues long. The CDR3 reads CASSLTGVTHYSYNEQFF. In DNA form, the CDR3 reads TGTGCCAGCAGCTTAACGGGGGTCACACATTACTCCTACAATGAGCAGTTCTTC.

The chain has TRBV27 and TRBJ1-5; possibly TRBD1 for D (6 bases). V lost 5 bases to trimming and J lost 9 bases, with 14 bases between them. Germline V gene data show CDR1 as MNHEY and CDR2 as SMNVEV (reference sequence). The CDR3 consists of 13 residues. The CDR3 DNA is TGTGCCAGCAGTATCGGGGGGGGCCGGCCCCAGCATTTT. Its translation: CASSIGGGRPQHF.

The chain carries TRBV7-6 and TRBJ1-1; no reliable D call. V shed 6 bases and J shed 0 bases, with 11 bases lying between them. This CDR3 spans 14 amino acids. The V gene's germline CDR1 is SGHVS and CDR2 FNYEAQ. Written as DNA, the CDR3 is TGTGCCAGCAGACCAGGTTACATGAACACTGAAGCTTTCTTT. Amino acids: CASRPGYMNTEAFF.

The chain joins TRBV7-8 to TRBJ2-7, with TRBD2 matching 11 bases. The CDR3 extends over 15 amino acids. In germline, CDR1 is SGHVS, CDR2 FQNEAQ. Germline trimming cut 2 bases from V and 2 bases from J; bases unmatched to any gene: 2. DNA of the CDR3: TGTGCCAGCAGCTTACGACTAGCGGGACCCTACGAGCAGTACTTC. Translated: CASSLRLAGPYEQYF.

This sequence joins TRBV2 and TRBJ2-3, with TRBD2 as a possible D gene (5 bases). V was pared by 3 bases and J by 1 base, with 8 bases between. Germline V gene lookup returns CDR1 SNHLY and CDR2 FYNNEI. This CDR3 has 14 amino acids. Here the CDR3 DNA reads TGTGCCAGCAGTGACCGGGGTCGCACAGATACGCAGTATTTT. Encoded protein: CASSDRGRTDTQYF.

The CDR3 here is CASGRRTGGFSTGANVLTF. CDR3 bases: TGCGCCAGCGGACGACGGACAGGGGGCTTCTCGACTGGGGCCAACGTCCTGACTTTC. The V gene is TRBV5-1, the J gene TRBJ2-6, with TRBD1 identical over 11 bases. Unmatched junction bases numbered 14, after V lost 7 bases and J lost 2 bases. Germline CDR1 reads SGHRS; CDR2 reads YFSETQ. The CDR3 runs 19 residues.

This clone was found once. This chain connects TRBV6-1 to TRBJ2-3, with D tentatively TRBD2 (5 bases). Germline lookup yields CDR1 MNHNS and CDR2 SASEGT. The CDR3 runs 16 residues. V lost 0 bases and J lost 3, with 13 bases in between. The CDR3 DNA is TGTGCCAGCAGTGAAGCGTGGGGTACGGGGACAGATACGCAGTATTTT. Translated: CASSEAWGTGTDTQYF.

The V gene is TRBV6-5, the J gene TRBJ2-7, with unresolved D. Germline CDR1 and CDR2: MNHEY and SVGAGI. V was shortened by 0 bases and J by 2 bases, with 11 bases between the two germline ends. CDR3 length: 15 residues. The CDR3 loop is CASSYSPVGTYEQYF. The CDR3 region has the DNA TGTGCCAGCAGTTACTCCCCGGTGGGCACCTACGAGCAGTACTTC.

The rearrangement uses TRBV24-1 and TRBJ2-3; the match to TRBD1 covers 8 bases. V lost 2 bases to trimming and J lost 1 base; unmatched junction nucleotides: 4. This CDR3 comprises 16 residues. Germline lookup yields CDR1 KGHDR and CDR2 SFDVKD. The DNA of the CDR3 is TGTGCCACCAGTGATTCACTGACAGGGGGCACAGATACGCAGTATTTT. Its translation: CATSDSLTGGTDTQYF.

The CDR3 spells CASSYSTGISYEQYF. CDR3 coding DNA: TGTGCCAGCAGTTACTCTACAGGGATCTCCTACGAGCAGTACTTC. V and J are TRBV6-5 and TRBJ2-7, with D perhaps TRBD1 (6 bases). The V and J ends lost 0 bases and 0 bases respectively, with 9 bases between them. The CDR3 totals 15 residues. The germline V gene has CDR1 MNHEY and CDR2 SVGAGI.

This clone is a singleton in its sample. The rearrangement links TRBV2 to TRBJ2-7; D may be TRBD2 (5 bases). V lost 8 bases, J lost 1 base, and 12 bases lay in between. The CDR3 length is 13 residues. Germline CDR1 is SNHLY and CDR2 is FYNNEI. Written as DNA, the CDR3 is TGTGCCAGCTCCTCCTCGGGGTCCTACGAGCAGTACTTC. Translating gives CASSSSGSYEQYF.

The CDR3 sequence: CASSLRGQYGGDESSYNEQFF. CDR3 in DNA: TGTGCCAGCAGTCTAAGGGGCCAATACGGCGGGGACGAAAGCTCCTACAATGAGCAGTTCTTC. The chain employs TRBV27 and TRBJ2-1, with D possibly matching TRBD2 (6 bases). The CDR3 totals 21 residues. Germline V gives CDR1 MNHEY, CDR2 SMNVEV (reference sequence). V was shortened by 5 bases and J by 0 bases, with 29 bases between the two germline ends.

About this clone itself: This sample includes further DNA sequences coding for the same CDR3. J is TRBJ2-5 and V is TRBV10-3; tentative D call: TRBD1 (6 bases). The V end was cut by 10 bases, the J end by 1 base, with 7 bases between. The CDR3 totals 11 residues. The germline V gene has CDR1 ENHRY and CDR2 SYGVKD. CDR3 region: CATGAQETQYF. The CDR3 nucleotides are TGTGCCACAGGGGCCCAAGAGACCCAGTACTTC.

The chain joins TRBV18 to TRBJ2-2, with D perhaps matching TRBD1 (5 bases). V dropped 4 bases and J dropped 5 bases, with 14 bases sitting between them. The CDR3 contains 15 residues. The germline V gene has CDR1 KGHSH and CDR2 LQKENI. CDR3 region: CASSQTIQGTGELFF. Written as DNA, the CDR3 is TGTGCCAGCTCACAGACGATCCAGGGAACCGGGGAGCTGTTTTTT.

This clone was seen only once. The chain links TRBV19 to TRBJ2-7; D not certain. V was trimmed by 5 bases and J by 5 bases, leaving 10 bases between them. Germline V CDR1 and CDR2: LNHDA, SQIVND (reference sequence). The CDR3 has 12 amino acids. As DNA, the CDR3 is TGTGCCAGTAGTTCAACAGTCCACGAGCAGTACTTC. Translating it yields CASSSTVHEQYF.